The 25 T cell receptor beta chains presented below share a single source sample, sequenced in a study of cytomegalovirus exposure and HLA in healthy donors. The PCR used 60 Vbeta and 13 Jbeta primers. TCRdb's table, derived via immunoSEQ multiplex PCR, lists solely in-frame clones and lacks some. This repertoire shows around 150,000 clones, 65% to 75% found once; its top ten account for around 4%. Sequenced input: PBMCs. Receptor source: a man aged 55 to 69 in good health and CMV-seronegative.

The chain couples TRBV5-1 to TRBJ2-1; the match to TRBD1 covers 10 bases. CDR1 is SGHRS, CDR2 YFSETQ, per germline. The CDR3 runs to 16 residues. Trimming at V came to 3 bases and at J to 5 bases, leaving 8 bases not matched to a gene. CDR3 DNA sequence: TGCGCCAGCAGCTGGACCGGGACAGGGGTCGACAATGAGCAGTTCTTC. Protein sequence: CASSWTGTGVDNEQFF.

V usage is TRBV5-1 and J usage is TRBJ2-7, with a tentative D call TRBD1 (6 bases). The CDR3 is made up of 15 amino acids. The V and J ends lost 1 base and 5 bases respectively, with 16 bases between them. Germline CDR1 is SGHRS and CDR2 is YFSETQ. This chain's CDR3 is CASSLTLTGRDEQYF. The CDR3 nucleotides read TGCGCCAGCAGCTTGACATTGACAGGCCGGGACGAGCAGTACTTC.

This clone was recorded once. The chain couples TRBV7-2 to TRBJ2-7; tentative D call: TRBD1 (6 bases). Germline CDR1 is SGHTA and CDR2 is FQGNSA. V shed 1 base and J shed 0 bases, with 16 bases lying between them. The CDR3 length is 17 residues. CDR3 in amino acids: CASSLGQPGHRSYEQYF. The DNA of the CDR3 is TGTGCCAGCAGCTTAGGTCAACCGGGACATCGCTCCTACGAGCAGTACTTC. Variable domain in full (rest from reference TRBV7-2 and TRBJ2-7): GAGVSQSPSNKVTEKGKDVELRCDPISGHTALYWYRQSLGQGLEFLIYFQGNSAPDKSGLPSDRFSAERTGGSVSTLTIQRTQQEDSAVYLCASSLGQPGHRSYEQYFGPGTRLTVT.

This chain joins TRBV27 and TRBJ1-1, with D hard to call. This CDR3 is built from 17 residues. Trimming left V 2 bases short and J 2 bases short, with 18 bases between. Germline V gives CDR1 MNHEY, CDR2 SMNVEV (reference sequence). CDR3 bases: TGTGCCAGCAGTTTAAGGCGGAGTGCAGTCGGCAACACTGAAGCTTTCTTT. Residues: CASSLRRSAVGNTEAFF.

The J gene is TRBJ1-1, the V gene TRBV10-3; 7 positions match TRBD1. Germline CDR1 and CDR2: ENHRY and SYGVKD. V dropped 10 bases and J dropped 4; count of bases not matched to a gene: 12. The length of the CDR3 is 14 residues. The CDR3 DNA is TGTGCCAGTGAGGACAATAACAGGGGCACTGAAGCTTTCTTT. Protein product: CASEDNNRGTEAFF.

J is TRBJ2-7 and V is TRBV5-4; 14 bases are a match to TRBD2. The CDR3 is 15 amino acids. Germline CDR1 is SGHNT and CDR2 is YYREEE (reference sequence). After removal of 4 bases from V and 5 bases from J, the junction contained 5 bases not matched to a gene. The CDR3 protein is CASSRGLAGGDEQYF. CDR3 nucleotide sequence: TGTGCCAGCAGCCGCGGACTAGCGGGAGGTGACGAGCAGTACTTC.

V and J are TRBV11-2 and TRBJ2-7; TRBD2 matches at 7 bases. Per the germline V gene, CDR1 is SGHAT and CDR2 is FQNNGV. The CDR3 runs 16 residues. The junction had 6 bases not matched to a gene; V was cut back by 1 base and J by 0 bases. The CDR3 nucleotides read TGTGCCAGCAGCTTAGTTGGAGGGAGGGCCTCCTACGAGCAGTACTTC. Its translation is CASSLVGGRASYEQYF.

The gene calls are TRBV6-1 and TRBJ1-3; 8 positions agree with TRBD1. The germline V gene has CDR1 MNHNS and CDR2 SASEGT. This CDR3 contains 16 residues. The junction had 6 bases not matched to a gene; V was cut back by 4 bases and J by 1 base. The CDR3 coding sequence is TGTGCCAGCAGTGTGGACAGGGAATTGTCTGGAAACACCATATATTTT. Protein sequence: CASSVDRELSGNTIYF.

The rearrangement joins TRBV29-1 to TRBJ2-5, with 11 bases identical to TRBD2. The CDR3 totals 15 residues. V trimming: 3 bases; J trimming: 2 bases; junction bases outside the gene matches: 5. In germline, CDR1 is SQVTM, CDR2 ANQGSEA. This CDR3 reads CSVDGASGGQETQYF. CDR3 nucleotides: TGCAGCGTTGATGGGGCTAGCGGGGGGCAAGAGACCCAGTACTTC. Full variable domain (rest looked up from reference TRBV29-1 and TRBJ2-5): SAVISQKPSRDICQRGTSLTIQCQVDSQVTMMFWYRQQPGQSLTLIATANQGSEATYESGFVIDKFPISRPNLTFSTLTVSNMSPEDSSIYLCSVDGASGGQETQYFGPGTRLLVL.

Here the CDR3 reads CAWSVTGNQPQHF. Here the CDR3 DNA reads TGTGCCTGGAGTGTAACAGGAAATCAGCCCCAGCATTTT. The chain is built from TRBV30 and TRBJ1-5; weak D call: TRBD1 (5 bases). V gave up 0 bases and J gave up 4 bases, with 7 bases separating them. This CDR3 has 13 amino acids. In germline, CDR1 is GTSNPN, CDR2 SVGIG (reference sequence).

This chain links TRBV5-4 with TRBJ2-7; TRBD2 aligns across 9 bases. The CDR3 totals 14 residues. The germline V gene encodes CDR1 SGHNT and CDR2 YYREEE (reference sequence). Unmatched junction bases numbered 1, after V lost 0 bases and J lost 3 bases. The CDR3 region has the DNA TGTGCCAGCAGCTTGGATAGCGGGGGCTACGAGCAGTACTTC. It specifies CASSLDSGGYEQYF.

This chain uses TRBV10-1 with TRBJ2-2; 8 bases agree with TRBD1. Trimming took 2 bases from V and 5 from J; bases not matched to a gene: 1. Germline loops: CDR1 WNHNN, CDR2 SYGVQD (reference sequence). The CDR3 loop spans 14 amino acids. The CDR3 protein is CASSEQGATGELFF. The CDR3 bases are TGCGCCAGCAGTGAGCAGGGGGCTACCGGGGAGCTGTTTTTT.

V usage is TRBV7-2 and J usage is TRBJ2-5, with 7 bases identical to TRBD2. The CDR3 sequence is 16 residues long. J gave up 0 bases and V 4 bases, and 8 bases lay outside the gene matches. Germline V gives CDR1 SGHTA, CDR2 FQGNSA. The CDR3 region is CASSSPPGGDQETQYF. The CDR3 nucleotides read TGTGCCAGCAGCTCACCCCCTGGGGGGGACCAAGAGACCCAGTACTTC.

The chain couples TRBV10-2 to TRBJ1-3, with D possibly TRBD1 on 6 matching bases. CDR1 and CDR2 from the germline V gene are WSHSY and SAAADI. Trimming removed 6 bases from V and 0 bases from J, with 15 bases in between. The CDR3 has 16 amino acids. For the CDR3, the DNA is TGCGCCAGCAGCTCATCCGACAGGAGCTCTGGAAACACCATATATTTT. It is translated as CASSSSDRSSGNTIYF.

CDR3 sequence reads: CASSIQGTLGNQPQHF. The DNA for the CDR3 is TGTGCCAGCAGCATACAGGGGACGTTGGGCAATCAGCCCCAGCATTTT. V usage is TRBV5-6 and J usage is TRBJ1-5; 7 nucleotides align to TRBD1. The CDR3 loop spans 16 amino acids. With 4 bases clipped from V and 2 bases from J, the junction kept 9 bases outside the gene matches. The V gene's germline CDR1 is SGHDT and CDR2 YYEEEE.

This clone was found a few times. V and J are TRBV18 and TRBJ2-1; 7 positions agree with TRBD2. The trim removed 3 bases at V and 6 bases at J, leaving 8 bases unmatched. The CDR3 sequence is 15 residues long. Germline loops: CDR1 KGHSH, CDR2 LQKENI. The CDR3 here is CASSPSGEDSNEQFF. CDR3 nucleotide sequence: TGTGCCAGCTCACCGAGCGGGGAGGACTCCAATGAGCAGTTCTTC.

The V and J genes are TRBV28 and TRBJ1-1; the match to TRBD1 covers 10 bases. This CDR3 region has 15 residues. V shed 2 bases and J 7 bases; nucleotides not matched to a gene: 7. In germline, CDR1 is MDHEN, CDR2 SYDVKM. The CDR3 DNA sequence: TGTGCCAGCAGTTTACCGGGACAGGGGAAAGGTGAAGCTTTCTTT. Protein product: CASSLPGQGKGEAFF.

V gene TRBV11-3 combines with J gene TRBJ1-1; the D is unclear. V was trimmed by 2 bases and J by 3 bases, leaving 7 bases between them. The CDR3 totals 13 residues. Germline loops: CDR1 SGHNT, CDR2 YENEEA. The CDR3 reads CASSLSSDTEAFF. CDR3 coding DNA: TGTGCCAGCAGCTTATCCTCAGACACTGAAGCTTTCTTT.

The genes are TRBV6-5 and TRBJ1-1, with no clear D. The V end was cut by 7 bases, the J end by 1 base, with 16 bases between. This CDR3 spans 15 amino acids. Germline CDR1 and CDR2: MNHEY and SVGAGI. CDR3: CASTISWGGNTEAFF. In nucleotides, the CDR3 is TGTGCCAGCACCATAAGTTGGGGAGGGAACACTGAAGCTTTCTTT.

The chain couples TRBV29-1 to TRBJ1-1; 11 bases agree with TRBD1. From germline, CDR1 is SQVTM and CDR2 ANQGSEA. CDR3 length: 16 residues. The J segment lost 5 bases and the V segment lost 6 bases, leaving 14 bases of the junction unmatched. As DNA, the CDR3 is TGCAGCGTCGACCCTGGACAGGGGGCCCCGGGTACTGAAGCTTTCTTT. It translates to CSVDPGQGAPGTEAFF.

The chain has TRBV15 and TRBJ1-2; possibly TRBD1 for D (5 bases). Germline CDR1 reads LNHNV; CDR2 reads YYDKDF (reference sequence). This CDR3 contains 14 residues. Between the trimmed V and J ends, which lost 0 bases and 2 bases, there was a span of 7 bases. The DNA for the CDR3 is TGTGCCACCAGCAGAGATCGACAGAACTATGGCTACACCTTC. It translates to CATSRDRQNYGYTF. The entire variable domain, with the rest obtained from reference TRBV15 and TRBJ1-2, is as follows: DAMVIQNPRYQVTQFGKPVTLSCSQTLNHNVMYWYQQKSSQAPKLLFHYYDKDFNNEADTPDNFQSRRPNTSFCFLDIRSPGLGDTAMYLCATSRDRQNYGYTFGSGTRLTVV.

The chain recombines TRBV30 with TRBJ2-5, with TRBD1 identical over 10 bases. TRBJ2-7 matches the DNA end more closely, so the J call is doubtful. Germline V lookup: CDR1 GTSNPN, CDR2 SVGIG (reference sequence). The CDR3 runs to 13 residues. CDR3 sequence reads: CAYGTGASYEQYF. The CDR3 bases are TGTGCCTATGGGACAGGGGCCTCCTACGAGCAGTACTTC.

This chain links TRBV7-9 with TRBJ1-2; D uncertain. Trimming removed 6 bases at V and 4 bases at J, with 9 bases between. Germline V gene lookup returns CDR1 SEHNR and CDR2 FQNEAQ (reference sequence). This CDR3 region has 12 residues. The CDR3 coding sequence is TGTGCCAGCAGACACGGGGTCTATGGCTACACCTTC. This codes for CASRHGVYGYTF.

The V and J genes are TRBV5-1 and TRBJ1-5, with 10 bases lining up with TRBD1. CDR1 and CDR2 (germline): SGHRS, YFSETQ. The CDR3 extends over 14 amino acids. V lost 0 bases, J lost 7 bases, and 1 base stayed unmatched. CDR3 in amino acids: CASSLGGQGQPQHF. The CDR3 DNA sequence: TGCGCCAGCAGCTTGGGGGGACAGGGGCAGCCCCAGCATTTT.

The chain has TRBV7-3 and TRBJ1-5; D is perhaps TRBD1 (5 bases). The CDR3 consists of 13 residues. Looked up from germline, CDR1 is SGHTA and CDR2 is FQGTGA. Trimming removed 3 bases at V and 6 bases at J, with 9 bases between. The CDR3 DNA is TGTGCCAGCAGCTTGGGGCCCGGTCAGCCCCAGCATTTT. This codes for CASSLGPGQPQHF.